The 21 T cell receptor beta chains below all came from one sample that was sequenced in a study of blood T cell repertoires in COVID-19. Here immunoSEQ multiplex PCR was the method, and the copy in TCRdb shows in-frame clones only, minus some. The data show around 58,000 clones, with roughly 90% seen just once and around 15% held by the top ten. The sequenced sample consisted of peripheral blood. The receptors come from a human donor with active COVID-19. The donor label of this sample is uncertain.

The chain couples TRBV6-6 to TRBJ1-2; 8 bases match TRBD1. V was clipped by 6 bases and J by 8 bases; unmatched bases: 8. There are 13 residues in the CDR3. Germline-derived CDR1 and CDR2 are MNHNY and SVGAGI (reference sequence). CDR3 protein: CASRLQGARGYTF. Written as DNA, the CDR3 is TGTGCCAGCAGACTTCAGGGGGCTCGGGGCTACACCTTC.

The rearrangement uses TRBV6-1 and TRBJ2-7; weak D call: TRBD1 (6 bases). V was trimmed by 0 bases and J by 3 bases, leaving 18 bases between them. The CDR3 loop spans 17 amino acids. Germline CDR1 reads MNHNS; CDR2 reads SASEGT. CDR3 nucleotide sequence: TGTGCCAGCAGTGAAGCGTGGGGGCAGAGTAATCTCTACGAGCAGTACGTC. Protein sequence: CASSEAWGQSNLYEQYV.

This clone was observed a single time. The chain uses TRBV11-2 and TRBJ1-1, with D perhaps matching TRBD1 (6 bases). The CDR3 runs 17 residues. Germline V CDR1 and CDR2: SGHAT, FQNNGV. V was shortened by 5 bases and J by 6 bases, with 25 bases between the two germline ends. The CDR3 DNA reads TGTGCCAGCAGCGTCGGGGGGAGGACAGATCTTTGGGCTGAAGCTTTCTTT. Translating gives CASSVGGRTDLWAEAFF.

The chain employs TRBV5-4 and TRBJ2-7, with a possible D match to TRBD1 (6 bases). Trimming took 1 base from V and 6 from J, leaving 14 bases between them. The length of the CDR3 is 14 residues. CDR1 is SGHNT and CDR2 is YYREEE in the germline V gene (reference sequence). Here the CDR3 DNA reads TGTGCCAGCAGCTTGTGGGGCAGGGGTCCCGAGCAGTACGTC. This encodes CASSLWGRGPEQYV.

The CDR3 DNA sequence: TGTGCCAGCATCCCGGGAGGGCCTCTCGACGAGCAGTACTTC. Translating it yields CASIPGGPLDEQYF. The V call is TRBV28, the J call TRBJ2-7; 8 bases fit TRBD2. The CDR3 is 14 residues long. Germline CDR1 and CDR2: MDHEN and SYDVKM. Trimming at V came to 7 bases and at J to 5 bases, leaving 10 bases not matched to a gene.

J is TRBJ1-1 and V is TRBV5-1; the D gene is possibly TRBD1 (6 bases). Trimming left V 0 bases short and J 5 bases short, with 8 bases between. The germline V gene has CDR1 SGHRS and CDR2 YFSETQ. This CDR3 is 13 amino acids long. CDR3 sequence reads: CASSLGQVTEAFF. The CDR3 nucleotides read TGCGCCAGCAGCTTGGGACAGGTAACTGAAGCTTTCTTT.

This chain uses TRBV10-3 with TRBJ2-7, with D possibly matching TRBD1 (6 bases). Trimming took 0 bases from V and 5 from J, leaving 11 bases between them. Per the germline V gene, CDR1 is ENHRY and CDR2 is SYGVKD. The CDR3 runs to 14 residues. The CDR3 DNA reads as TGTGCCATCAGTGAGTCCCCAGGGGCCAACGAGCAGTACGTC. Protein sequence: CAISESPGANEQYV.

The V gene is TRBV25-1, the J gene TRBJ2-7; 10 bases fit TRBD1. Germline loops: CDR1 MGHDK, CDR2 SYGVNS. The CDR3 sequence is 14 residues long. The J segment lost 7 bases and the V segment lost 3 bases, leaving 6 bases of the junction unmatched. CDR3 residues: CASSDGTGVGEQYV. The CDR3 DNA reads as TGTGCCAGCAGTGATGGGACAGGGGTTGGGGAGCAGTACGTC.

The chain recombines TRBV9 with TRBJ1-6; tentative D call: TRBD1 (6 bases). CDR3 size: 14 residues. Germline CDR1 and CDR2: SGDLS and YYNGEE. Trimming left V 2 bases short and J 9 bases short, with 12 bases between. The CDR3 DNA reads TGTGCCAGCAGCGTCGGGGGGCCGGGTTCACCCCTCCACTTT. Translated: CASSVGGPGSPLHF.

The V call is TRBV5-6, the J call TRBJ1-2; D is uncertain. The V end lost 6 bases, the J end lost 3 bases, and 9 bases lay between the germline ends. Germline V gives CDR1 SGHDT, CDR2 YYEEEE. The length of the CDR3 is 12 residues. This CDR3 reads CASTGWDYGYTF. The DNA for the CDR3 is TGTGCCAGCACAGGATGGGACTATGGCTACACCTTC. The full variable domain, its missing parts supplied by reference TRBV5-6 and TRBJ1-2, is DAGVTQSPTHLIKTRGQQVTLRCSPKSGHDTVSWYQQALGQGPQFIFQYYEEEERQRGNFPDRFSGHQFPNYSSELNVNALLLGDSALYLCASTGWDYGYTFGSGTRLTVV.

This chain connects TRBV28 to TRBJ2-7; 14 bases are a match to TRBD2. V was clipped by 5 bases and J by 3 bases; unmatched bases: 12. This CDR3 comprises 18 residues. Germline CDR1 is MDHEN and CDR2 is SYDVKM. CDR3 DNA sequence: TGTGCCAGCAGTCCTACGCGGGGGACTAGCGGGAGAAACTACGAGCAGTACTTC. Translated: CASSPTRGTSGRNYEQYF.

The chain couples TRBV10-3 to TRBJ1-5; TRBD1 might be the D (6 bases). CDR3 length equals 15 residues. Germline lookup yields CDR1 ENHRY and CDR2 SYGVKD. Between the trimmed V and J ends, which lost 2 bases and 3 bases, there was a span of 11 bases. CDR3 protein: CAISEADRSNQPQHF. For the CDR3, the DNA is TGTGCCATCAGTGAGGCGGACAGATCCAATCAGCCCCAGCATTTT.

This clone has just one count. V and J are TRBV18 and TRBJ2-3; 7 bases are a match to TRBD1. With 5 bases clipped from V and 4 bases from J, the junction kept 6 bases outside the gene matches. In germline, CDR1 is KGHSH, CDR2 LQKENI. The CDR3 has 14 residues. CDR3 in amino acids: CASSFDRVADTQYF. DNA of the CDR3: TGTGCCAGCTCATTTGACAGGGTGGCAGATACGCAGTATTTT. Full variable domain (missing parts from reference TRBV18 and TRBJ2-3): NAGVMQNPRHLVRRRGQEARLRCSPMKGHSHVYWYRQLPEEGLKFMVYLQKENIIDESGMPKERFSAEFPKEGPSILRIQQVVRGDSAAYFCASSFDRVADTQYFGPGTRLTVL.

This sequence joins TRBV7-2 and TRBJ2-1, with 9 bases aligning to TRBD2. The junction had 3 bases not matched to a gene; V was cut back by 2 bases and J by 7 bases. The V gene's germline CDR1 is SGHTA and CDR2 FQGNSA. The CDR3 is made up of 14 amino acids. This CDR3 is CASSLLAGYNEQFF. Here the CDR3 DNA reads TGTGCCAGCAGCTTACTAGCGGGGTATAATGAGCAGTTCTTC.

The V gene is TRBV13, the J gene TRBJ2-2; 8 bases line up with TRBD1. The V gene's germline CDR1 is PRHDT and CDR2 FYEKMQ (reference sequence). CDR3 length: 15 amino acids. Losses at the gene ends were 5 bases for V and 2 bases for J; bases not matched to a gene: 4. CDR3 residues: CASSPAGGNTGELFF. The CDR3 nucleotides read TGTGCCAGCAGCCCCGCAGGGGGCAACACCGGGGAGCTGTTTTTT.

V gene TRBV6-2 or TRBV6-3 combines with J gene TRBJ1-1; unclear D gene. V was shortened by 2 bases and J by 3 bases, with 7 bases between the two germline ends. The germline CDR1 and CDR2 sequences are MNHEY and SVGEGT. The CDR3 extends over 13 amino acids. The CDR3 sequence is CASSYRSDTEAFF. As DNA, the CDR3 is TGTGCCAGCAGTTACAGATCAGACACTGAAGCTTTCTTT.

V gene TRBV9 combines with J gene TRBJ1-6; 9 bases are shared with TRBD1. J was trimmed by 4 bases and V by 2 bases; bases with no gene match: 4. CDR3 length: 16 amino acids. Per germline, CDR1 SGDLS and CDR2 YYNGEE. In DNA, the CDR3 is TGTGCCAGCAGCGTGGACAGGGGCACTTATAATTCACCCCTCCACTTT. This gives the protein CASSVDRGTYNSPLHF.

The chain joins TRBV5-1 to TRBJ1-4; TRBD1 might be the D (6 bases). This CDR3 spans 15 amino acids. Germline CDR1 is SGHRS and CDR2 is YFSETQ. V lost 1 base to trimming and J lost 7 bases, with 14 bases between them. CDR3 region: CASSLTGGDGEKLFF. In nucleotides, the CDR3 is TGCGCCAGCAGCTTGACGGGGGGCGATGGTGAAAAACTGTTTTTT.

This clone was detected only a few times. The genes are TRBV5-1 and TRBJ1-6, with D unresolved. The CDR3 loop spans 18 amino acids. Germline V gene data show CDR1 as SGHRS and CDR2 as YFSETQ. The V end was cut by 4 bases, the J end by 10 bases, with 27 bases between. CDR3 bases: TGCGCCAGCAGCCGCGGGCCCAAGTATCGGGAGGGATGGTCACCCCTCCACTTT. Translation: CASSRGPKYREGWSPLHF. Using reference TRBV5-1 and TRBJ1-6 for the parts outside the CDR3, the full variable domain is KAGVTQTPRYLIKTRGQQVTLSCSPISGHRSVSWYQQTPGQGLQFLFEYFSETQRNKGNFPGRFSGRQFSNSRSEMNVSTLELGDSALYLCASSRGPKYREGWSPLHFGNGTRLTVT.

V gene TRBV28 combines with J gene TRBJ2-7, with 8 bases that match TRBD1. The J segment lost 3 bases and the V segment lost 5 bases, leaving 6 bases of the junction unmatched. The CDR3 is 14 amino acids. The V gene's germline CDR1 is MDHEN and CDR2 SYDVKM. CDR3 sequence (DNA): TGTGCCAGCAGTCGACAGGGGTTTTTCTACGAGCAGTACTTC. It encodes CASSRQGFFYEQYF.

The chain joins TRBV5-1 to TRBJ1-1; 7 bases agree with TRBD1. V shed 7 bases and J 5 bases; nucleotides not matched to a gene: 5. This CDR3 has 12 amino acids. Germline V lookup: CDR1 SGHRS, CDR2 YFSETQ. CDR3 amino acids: CASGQVWTEAFF. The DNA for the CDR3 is TGCGCCAGCGGACAGGTGTGGACTGAAGCTTTCTTT.